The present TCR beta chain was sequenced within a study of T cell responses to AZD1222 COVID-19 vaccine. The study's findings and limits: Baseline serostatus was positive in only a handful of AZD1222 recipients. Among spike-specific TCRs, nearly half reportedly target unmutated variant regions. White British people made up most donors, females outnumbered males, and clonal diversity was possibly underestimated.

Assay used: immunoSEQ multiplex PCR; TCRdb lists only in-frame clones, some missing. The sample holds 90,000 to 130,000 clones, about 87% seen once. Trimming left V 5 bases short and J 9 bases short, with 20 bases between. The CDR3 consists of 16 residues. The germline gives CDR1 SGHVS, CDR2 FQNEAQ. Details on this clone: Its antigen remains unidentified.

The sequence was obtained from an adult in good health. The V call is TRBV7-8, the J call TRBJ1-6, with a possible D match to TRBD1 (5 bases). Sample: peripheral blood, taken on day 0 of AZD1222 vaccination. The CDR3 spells CASSTAPRPGFSPLHF. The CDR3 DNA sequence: TGTGCCAGCAGCACGGCCCCGCGGCCAGGGTTTTCACCCCTCCACTTT.